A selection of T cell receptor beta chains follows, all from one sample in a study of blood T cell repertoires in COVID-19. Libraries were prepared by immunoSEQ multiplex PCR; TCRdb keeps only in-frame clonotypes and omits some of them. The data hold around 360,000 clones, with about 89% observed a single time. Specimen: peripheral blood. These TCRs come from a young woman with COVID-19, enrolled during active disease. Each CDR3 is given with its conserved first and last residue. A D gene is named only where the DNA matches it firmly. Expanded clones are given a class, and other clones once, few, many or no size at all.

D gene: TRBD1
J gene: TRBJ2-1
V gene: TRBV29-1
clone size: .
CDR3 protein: CSEKGQGEGNEQFF
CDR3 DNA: TGCAGCGAGAAAGGACAGGGGGAAGGCAATGAGCAGTTCTTC

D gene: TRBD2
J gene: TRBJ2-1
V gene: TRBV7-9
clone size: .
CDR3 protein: CASTGLAGLGEQFF
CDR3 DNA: TGTGCCAGCACCGGACTAGCGGGATTAGGTGAGCAGTTCTTC

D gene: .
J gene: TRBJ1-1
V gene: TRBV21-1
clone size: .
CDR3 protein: CASRREWCTEAFF
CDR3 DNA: TGTGCCAGCAGGAGGGAATGGTGCACTGAAGCTTTCTTT

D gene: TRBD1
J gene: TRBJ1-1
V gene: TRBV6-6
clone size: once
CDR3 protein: CASSYQGASEAFF
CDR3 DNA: TGTGCCAGCAGTTATCAGGGGGCCTCTGAAGCTTTCTTT

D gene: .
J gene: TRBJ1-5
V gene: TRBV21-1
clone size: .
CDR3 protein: CASRSEPPGQGGQPQHF
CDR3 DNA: TGTGCCAGCAGGTCAGAGCCTCCGGGACAGGGAGGGCAGCCCCAGCATTTT

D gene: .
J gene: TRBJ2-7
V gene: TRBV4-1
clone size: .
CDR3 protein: CASSPEIGGAYEQYF
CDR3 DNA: TGCGCCAGCAGCCCCGAGATAGGGGGGGCCTACGAGCAGTACTTC

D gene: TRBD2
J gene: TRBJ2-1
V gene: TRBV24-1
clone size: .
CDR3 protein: CATSDFPTTSGTYNEQFF
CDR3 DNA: TGTGCCACCAGTGATTTCCCTACGACTAGCGGGACCTACAATGAGCAGTTCTTC

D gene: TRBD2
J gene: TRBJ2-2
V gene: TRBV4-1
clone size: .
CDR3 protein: CASSQEGTSVSELFF
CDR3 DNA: TGCGCCAGCAGCCAAGAGGGGACTAGCGTCTCGGAGCTGTTTTTT

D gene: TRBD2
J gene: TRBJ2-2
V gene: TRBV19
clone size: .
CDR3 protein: CASSIAGGWTGELFF
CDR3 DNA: TGTGCCAGTAGTATAGCGGGAGGGTGGACCGGGGAGCTGTTTTTT

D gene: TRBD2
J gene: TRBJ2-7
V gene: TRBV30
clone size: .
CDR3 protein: CAWSGLAGGTYEQYF
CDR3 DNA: TGTGCCTGGAGCGGACTAGCGGGAGGAACCTACGAGCAGTACTTC

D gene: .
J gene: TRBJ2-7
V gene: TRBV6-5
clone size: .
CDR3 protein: CASSRDTYTYEQYF
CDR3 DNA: TGTGCCAGCAGTAGAGACACGTACACCTACGAGCAGTACTTC

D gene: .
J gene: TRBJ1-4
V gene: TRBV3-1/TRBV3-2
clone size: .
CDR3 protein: CASSQTPPREKLFF
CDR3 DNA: TGTGCCAGCAGCCAAACCCCCCCGCGGGAGAAACTGTTTTTT

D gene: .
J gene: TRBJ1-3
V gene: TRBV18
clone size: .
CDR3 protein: CASSLRQAHSGNTIYF
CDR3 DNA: TGTGCCAGCTCACTTCGACAGGCCCACTCTGGAAACACCATATATTTT

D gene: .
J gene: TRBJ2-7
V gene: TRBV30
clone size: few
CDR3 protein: CAWSVNIFGQYF
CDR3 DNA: TGTGCCTGGAGTGTCAACATATTTGGGCAGTACTTC

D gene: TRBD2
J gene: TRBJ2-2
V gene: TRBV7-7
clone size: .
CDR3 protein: CASSLRLAGNTGELFF
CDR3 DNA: TGTGCTAGCAGCTTACGACTAGCGGGGAACACCGGGGAGCTGTTTTTT

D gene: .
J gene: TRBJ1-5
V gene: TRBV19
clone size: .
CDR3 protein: CASSIEGYSNQPQHF
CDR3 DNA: TGTGCCAGTAGTATCGAGGGCTATAGCAATCAGCCCCAGCATTTT

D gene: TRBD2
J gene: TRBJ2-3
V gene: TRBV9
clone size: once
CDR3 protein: CASSPSGANTDTQYF
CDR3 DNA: TGTGCCAGCAGCCCTAGCGGAGCAAACACAGATACGCAGTATTTT

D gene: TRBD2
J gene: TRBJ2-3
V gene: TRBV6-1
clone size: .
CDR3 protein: CASSEAGSGKVYTQYF
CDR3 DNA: TGTGCCAGCAGTGAAGCCGGTAGCGGGAAGGTATATACGCAGTATTTT

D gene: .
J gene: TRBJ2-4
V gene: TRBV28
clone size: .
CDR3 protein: CASSEQVGAKNIQYF
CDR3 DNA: TGTGCCAGCAGCGAACAGGTTGGGGCCAAAAACATTCAGTACTTC

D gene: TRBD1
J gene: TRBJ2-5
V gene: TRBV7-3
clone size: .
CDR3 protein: CASSLRGQGQETQYF
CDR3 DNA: TGTGCCAGCAGCCTCCGTGGACAGGGTCAAGAGACCCAGTACTTC

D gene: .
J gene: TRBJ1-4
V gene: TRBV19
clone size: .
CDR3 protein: CASKPGSSNEKLFF
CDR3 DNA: TGTGCCAGTAAGCCCGGGTCATCAAATGAAAAACTGTTTTTT

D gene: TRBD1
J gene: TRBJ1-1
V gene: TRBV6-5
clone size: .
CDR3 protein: CASSSKPTGTRGAFF
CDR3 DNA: TGTGCCAGCAGTTCCAAGCCGACAGGGACCCGGGGAGCTTTCTTT

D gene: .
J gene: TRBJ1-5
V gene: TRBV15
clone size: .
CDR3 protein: CATSRSGVINQPQHF
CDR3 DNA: TGTGCCACCAGCAGATCCGGGGTTATCAATCAGCCCCAGCATTTT

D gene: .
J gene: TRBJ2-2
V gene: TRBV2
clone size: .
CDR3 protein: CASSEVYWNTGELFF
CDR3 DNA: TGTGCCAGCAGTGAAGTCTATTGGAACACCGGGGAGCTGTTTTTT

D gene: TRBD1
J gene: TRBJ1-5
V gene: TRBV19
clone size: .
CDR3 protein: CASSTDRGGDQPQHF
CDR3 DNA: TGTGCCAGTAGTACGGACAGGGGAGGCGATCAGCCCCAGCATTTT

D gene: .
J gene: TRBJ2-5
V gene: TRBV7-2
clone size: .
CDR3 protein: CASSLGVGVVETQYF
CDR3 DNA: TGTGCCAGCAGCTTAGGGGTGGGAGTGGTTGAGACCCAGTACTTC

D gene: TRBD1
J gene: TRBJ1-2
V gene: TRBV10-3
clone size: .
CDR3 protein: CAISGLGQGGHNYGYTF
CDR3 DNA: TGTGCCATCAGTGGTTTGGGACAGGGAGGGCATAACTATGGCTACACCTTC

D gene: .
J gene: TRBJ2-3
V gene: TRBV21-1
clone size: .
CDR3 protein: CASSTRQWTSKGTDTQYF
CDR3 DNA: TGTGCCAGCAGCACCCGACAGTGGACATCGAAAGGCACAGATACGCAGTATTTT